The text below deals with one TCR beta chain. The antigen remains undetermined. The entry originates in a study of OX40 agonist ivuxolimab in advanced cancers. Looking at the study overall: Eligibility rules accepted prior anti-PD-1, anti-PD-L1 or anti-CTLA-4 therapy, and around 40% had some. General study findings and limits: Averaged across samples, CD8+ T cells carried more expanded clones than CD4+ did. The work left the antigen specificity of expanded peripheral T cells undetermined. Circulating CD4+ and CD8+ T cells showed clonal expansion by week 6 at 0.1 to 3.0 mg/kg.

Sequenced by immunoSEQ multiplex PCR; TCRdb stores in-frame clones only, minus some. The sample has tens of thousands of clones, 85% seen once. V was cut by 9 bases and J by 3 bases, with 15 bases left in between. This CDR3 has 13 amino acids. Germline lookup yields CDR1 LNHDA and CDR2 SQIVND (reference sequence). This receptor was obtained from an adult with an advanced solid tumor such as melanoma, head and neck, liver or kidney cancer. Sequencing was performed on CD4+ or CD8+ T cells sorted from blood, taken in a trial of the OX40 agonist ivuxolimab. The rearrangement uses TRBV19 and TRBJ2-7; D unclear. CDR3 region: CASSDTNYYEQYF. CDR3 bases: TGTGCCAGCTCAGACACCAACTACTACGAGCAGTACTTC.